These 4 T cell receptor beta chains were sequenced from one sample in a study of blood T cell repertoires in COVID-19. Profiling relied on immunoSEQ multiplex PCR, and the TCRdb table lists in-frame clones only, not all of them. The table has around 46,000 clones, 80% to 90% seen once. Sequencing was performed on peripheral blood. The receptors were sampled from a woman at least 80 years old with COVID-19, enrolled during active disease.

This clone was seen just once. The chain carries TRBV6-5 and TRBJ2-7, with D maybe TRBD2 (5 bases). The CDR3 is made up of 11 amino acids. Germline loops: CDR1 MNHEY, CDR2 SVGAGI. Trimming removed 2 bases from V and 7 bases from J, with 6 bases in between. CDR3 protein: CASSYRGEQYF. The CDR3 region has the DNA TGTGCCAGCAGTTACCGAGGGGAGCAGTACTTC.

The gene calls are TRBV7-2 and TRBJ2-7; a possible D gene is TRBD1 (7 bases). Trimming removed 0 bases from V and 1 base from J, with 10 bases in between. CDR3 length: 15 amino acids. Germline CDR1 is SGHTA and CDR2 is FQGNSA. The CDR3 DNA reads as TGTGCCAGCAGCTTAGCGCGGGACAGATCCTACGAGCAGTACTTC. Encoded protein: CASSLARDRSYEQYF.

The chain carries TRBV12-3 or TRBV12-4 and TRBJ2-7; 7 nucleotides line up with TRBD1. The CDR3 contains 13 residues. V gave up 4 bases and J gave up 0 bases; unmatched junction bases: 0. CDR3 loop: CASSWDSSYEQYF. In nucleotides, the CDR3 is TGTGCCAGCAGTTGGGACAGCTCCTACGAGCAGTACTTC.

V is TRBV2 and J is TRBJ1-6, with 8 bases identical to TRBD1. The CDR3 contains 15 residues. V was clipped by 11 bases and J by 7 bases; unmatched bases: 13. Germline assignment: CDR1 SNHLY and CDR2 FYNNEI. CDR3 loop: CASQGQGANNSPLHF. The CDR3 DNA sequence: TGTGCCTCCCAGGGGCAGGGGGCAAACAATTCACCCCTCCACTTT.